Shown below are 7 T cell receptor beta chains from a single sample sequenced in a study of monozygotic twins with inflammatory bowel disease. No DNA is given; TCRdb re-called the 5' RACE reads and lists each CDR3 protein once. Its table lists 150,000 to 200,000 distinct CDR3 sequences. What was sequenced was blood. These TCRs come from a human donor with ulcerative colitis or Crohn's disease, or a healthy co-twin of an affected twin (not recorded which).

The rearrangement uses TRBV18 and TRBJ1-1. Germline V gene lookup returns CDR1 KGHSH and CDR2 LQKENI. CDR3 length equals 15 residues. CDR3 protein: CASSQDGQPNTEAFF.

This chain connects TRBV11-2 to TRBJ2-1; TCRdb selects TRBD2, and the lack of DNA leaves this call unchecked. The CDR3 is 18 residues long. Germline V gives CDR1 SGHAT, CDR2 FQNNGV. CDR3 amino acids: CASSLDSRGLAGVGEQFF.

V is TRBV29-1 and J is TRBJ1-2. Germline V gene data show CDR1 as SQVTM and CDR2 as ANQGSEA. The CDR3 covers 13 residues. The CDR3 here is CSVEDPRFYGYTF.

The chain uses TRBV11-2 and TRBJ2-7; without DNA, the TCRdb call of TRBD2 cannot be checked. CDR1 is SGHAT, CDR2 FQNNGV, per germline. There are 16 residues in the CDR3. CDR3 in amino acids: CASSLGTSAMGYEQYF. Looking up the rest from reference TRBV11-2 and TRBJ2-7 gives the full variable domain: EAGVAQSPRYKIIEKRQSVAFWCNPISGHATLYWYQQILGQGPKLLIQFQNNGVVDDSQLPKDRFSAERLKGVDSTLKIQPAKLEDSAVYLCASSLGTSAMGYEQYFGPGTRLTVT.

CDR3 in amino acids: CASSEDRANSPLHF. The chain recombines TRBV2 with TRBJ1-6; TCRdb proposes TRBD1, but this gene call is untestable without DNA. The germline V gene encodes CDR1 SNHLY and CDR2 FYNNEI. The CDR3 is made up of 14 amino acids.

V usage is TRBV5-6 and J usage is TRBJ2-1. Germline V lookup: CDR1 SGHDT, CDR2 YYEEEE. The length of the CDR3 is 14 residues. The CDR3 here is CASSLGFWNNEQFF.

The chain recombines TRBV3-1 with TRBJ2-7; TCRdb indicates TRBD2, and absent DNA this call remains unverified. Per the germline V gene, CDR1 is LGHDT and CDR2 is YNNKEL (reference sequence). The CDR3 consists of 14 residues. The CDR3 loop is CASSHGLAGTEQYF.